This TCR beta chain was retrieved from a study of shared clonotypes between healthy human individuals. Turning to the study itself: The people who gave samples were a couple of women and a few men aged 18 to 49. Whole-study findings and limits: Deeper or shallower sequencing was expected to change how clonotypes are shared among donors. Though the depth was large, rarefaction showed that sorted-subset sequencing was incomplete. Larger estimated richness was generally recorded for naive subsets relative to memory subsets.

This clone was recorded a few times. Its antigen is undetermined. The same CDR3 can be traced to other DNA sequences in this sample. The CDR3 consists of 12 residues. Germline assignment: CDR1 SQVTM and CDR2 ANQGSEA. Trimming stripped 4 bases from V and 2 bases from J, with 8 bases between. Produced via immunoSEQ multiplex PCR; TCRdb's table is partial and in-frame only. Counted here are about 230,000 clones, 65% occurring once; the ten biggest clones make up over 8.5%. The receptor was derived from a young man in good health. The sample consisted of memory CD4+ T cells sorted from blood. The sample's subset: CD45RA-negative fraction. The rearrangement links TRBV29-1 to TRBJ2-5, with TRBD2 as a possible D gene (6 bases). CDR3: CSVGGRQETQYF. CDR3 bases: TGCAGCGTTGGGGGGAGGCAAGAGACCCAGTACTTC.